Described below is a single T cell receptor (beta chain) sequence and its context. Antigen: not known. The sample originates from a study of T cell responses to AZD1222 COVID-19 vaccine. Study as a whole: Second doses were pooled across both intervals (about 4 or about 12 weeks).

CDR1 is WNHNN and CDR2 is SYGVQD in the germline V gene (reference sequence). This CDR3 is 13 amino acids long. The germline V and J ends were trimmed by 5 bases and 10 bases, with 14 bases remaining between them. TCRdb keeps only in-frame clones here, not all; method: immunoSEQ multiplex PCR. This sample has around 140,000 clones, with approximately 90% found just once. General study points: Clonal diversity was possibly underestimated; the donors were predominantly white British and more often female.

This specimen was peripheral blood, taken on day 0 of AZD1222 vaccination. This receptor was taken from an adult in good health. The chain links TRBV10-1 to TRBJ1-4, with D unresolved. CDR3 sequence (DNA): TGCGCCAGCAGTCAGACCCGAGGTGGAAAACTGTTTTTT. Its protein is CASSQTRGGKLFF.